This entry is about one T cell receptor (beta chain). The specificity of this receptor is unknown. Base quality data are lacking; no much larger clone is found one base away. The time point tag for this specimen amounts to: baseline before first vaccination. Vaccinee samples were obtained from the UK trials COV001 and COV002, which included a single-blind randomized controlled phase 2/3 trial of AZD1222 (ChAdOx1 nCoV-19) in healthy adults. For TCRbeta chain sequencing, PBMC samples from trial participants were taken at day 0 and at day 28 after the second dose. This entry comes from a study of T cell responses to AZD1222 COVID-19 vaccine (dated by TCRdb to about 2021). Regarding the complete study: Because spike-specific TCR depth and breadth did not differ between the two schedules, AZD1222 recipients who got a second dose at roughly 4 weeks were pooled with those who got a second dose at roughly 12 weeks. TCR sequencing was performed for over 230 trial participants, of whom about 200 were given two doses of AZD1222 and about 25 were given two doses of MenACWY control vaccine. Trial participants were enrolled by age into 18-55, 56-69 and 70-plus year subgroups, with around 150, 28 and 57 TCR-sequenced participants respectively. Here is what the overall study found, with its caveats: A significant rise in spike-specific TCR breadth and depth was observed after two AZD1222 doses relative to day 0 and relative to MenACWY recipients. Because no day 14 peak-response samples were available, the repertoires could be characterized only after the peak T cell response. Participants were mostly white British and included more females than males, and it was suggested by the authors that clonal diversity may have been underestimated. CD4 TCRs associated with the vaccine covered the entire spike protein, and the dominant responses were in regions 160-218 and 743-854. Conclusions about previously exposed vaccinees are limited, since just five or six AZD1222 recipients were seropositive for SARS-CoV-2 at baseline. Reportedly, close to half of the unique spike-specific TCRs recognized epitopes lying outside the regions that are mutated in the B.1.351 and B.1.1.7 variants. In the small 56-69-year group, the increase in depth fell short of significance, most likely because of low power.

The CDR3 regions of human TCRbeta chains were analyzed by immunosequencing. Under the source paper's analysis protocol: Repertoire TCRs were checked for matches against a reference library of SARS-CoV-2-specific TCRs that had been generated using the MIRA antigen-specificity platform. Breadth was defined as the fraction of unique TCRs that were SARS-CoV-2-associated, and depth was defined as the fraction of total T cells that were SARS-CoV-2-associated. Each spike-specific TCR was assigned to its reactive spike region and to a CD4 or CD8 class using the MIRA data. Log10-transformed breadth and depth values were compared by one-way ANOVA with Sidak's multiple comparisons tests. TCRdb's version of the immuneACCESS table is confined to in-frame rearrangements and falls short of the full clone set. An unresolved V gene accounts for under half of the shortfall where checked; the remainder is of unknown origin. The D gene and trimming were derived from the DNA, and the V and J assignments and clone size from that table. This sample has more than 95,000 clones in its table, and about 90% of those were observed once. 6.5% to 8.5% of the sample rests with the top ten.

Trimming takes 3 bases off V and 5 bases off J; junction bases not matched to a gene: 19. Including the terminal cysteine and phenylalanine, the CDR3 comprises 19 residues. The only DNA kept is the CDR3, 57 bases in frame from the first base. CDR1 and CDR2 were assigned from the germline V gene as ENHRY and SYGVKD. This sequence originates from an adult in good health. The input for sequencing was peripheral blood, taken on day 0 of AZD1222 vaccination. The chain is assembled from TRBV10-3 and TRBJ2-7, with 10 bases matching TRBD2. The DNA sequence reads TGTGCCATCAGTGAAGAGACCGGGACTAGCGCTCGCCTTGGTAACGAGCAGTACTTC. Its translation is CAISEETGTSARLGNEQYF.